This T cell receptor beta chain was recovered during a study of CD8 T cells in Susac syndrome. The V and J ends lost 5 bases and 3 bases, in that order; junction bases with no gene match: 10. This CDR3 contains 15 residues. Germline assignment: CDR1 DFQATT and CDR2 SNEGSKA (reference sequence). cDNA came from roughly 0.53 to 1 ug RNA primed by random hexamers. MiXCR was run by TCRdb on the immunoSEQ multiplex PCR reads, yielding one entry per CDR3 protein. The sample records about 150,000 distinct CDR3 sequences, nearly 97% being singletons. This clonotype has a single count. This clonotype was obtained from a human donor with multiple sclerosis. The J gene is TRBJ2-7, the V gene TRBV20-1; TRBD2 agrees at 10 bases. What was sequenced was CD8+ T cells from PBMCs. DNA for the CDR3: TGCAGTGCTGTTGCGCTAGCGGGGGCTAACTACGAGCAGTACGTC. Protein: CSAVALAGANYEQYV.